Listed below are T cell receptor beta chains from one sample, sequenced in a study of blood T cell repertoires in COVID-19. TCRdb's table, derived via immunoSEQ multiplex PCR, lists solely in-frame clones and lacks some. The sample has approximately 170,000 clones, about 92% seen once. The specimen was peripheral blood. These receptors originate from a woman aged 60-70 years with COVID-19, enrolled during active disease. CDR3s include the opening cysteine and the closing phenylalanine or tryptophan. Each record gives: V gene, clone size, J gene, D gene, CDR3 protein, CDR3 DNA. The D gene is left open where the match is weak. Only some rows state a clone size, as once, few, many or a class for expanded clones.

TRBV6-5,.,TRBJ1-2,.,CASSYSRGTYGYTF,TGTGCCAGCAGTTACAGCCGGGGAACCTATGGCTACACCTTC
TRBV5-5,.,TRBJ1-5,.,CASSLQGIAVGQPQHF,TGTGCCAGCAGCTTGCAGGGTATAGCGGTGGGTCAGCCCCAGCATTTT
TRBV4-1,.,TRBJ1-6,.,CASSHPGTRRSSPLHF,TGCGCCAGCAGCCACCCCGGGACAAGGAGGAGTTCACCCCTCCACTTT
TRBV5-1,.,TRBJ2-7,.,CASSVQGGPDEQYF,TGCGCCAGCAGCGTTCAAGGCGGGCCCGACGAGCAGTACTTC
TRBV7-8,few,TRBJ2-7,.,CASSLQNYEQYF,TGTGCCAGCAGCTTACAAAACTACGAGCAGTACTTC
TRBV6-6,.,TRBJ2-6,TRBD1,CASSDRGSGANVLTF,TGTGCCAGCAGTGACAGGGGCTCTGGGGCCAACGTCCTGACTTTC
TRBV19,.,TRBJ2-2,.,CASSIAPARRPGELFF,TGTGCCAGTAGTATTGCCCCTGCTCGGAGGCCCGGGGAGCTGTTTTTT
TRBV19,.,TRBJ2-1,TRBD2,CASSPAGGLYNEQFF,TGTGCCAGTAGTCCAGCGGGGGGTTTGTACAATGAGCAGTTCTTC
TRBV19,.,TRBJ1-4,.,CASSPGRSREKLFF,TGTGCCAGTAGTCCGGGAAGATCTAGGGAAAAACTGTTTTTT
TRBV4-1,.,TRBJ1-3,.,CASSQDVGGGGLNTIYF,TGCGCCAGCAGCCAAGATGTGGGGGGAGGTGGACTAAACACCATATATTTT
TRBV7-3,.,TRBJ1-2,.,CASSFGQYYGYTF,TGTGCCAGCAGCTTTGGACAGTACTATGGCTACACCTTC
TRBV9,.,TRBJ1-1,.,CASSVVNNLDTEAFF,TGTGCCAGCAGCGTAGTGAACAATCTGGACACTGAAGCTTTCTTT
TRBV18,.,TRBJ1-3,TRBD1,CASSLRQGDSGNTIYF,TGTGCCAGCTCATTACGACAGGGAGACTCTGGAAACACCATATATTTT
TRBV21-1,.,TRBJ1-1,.,CASSKGRQGEMAEAFF,TGTGCCAGCAGCAAAGGACGGCAGGGTGAGATGGCTGAAGCTTTCTTT
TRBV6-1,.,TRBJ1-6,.,CASSELYPPDNSPLHF,TGTGCCAGCAGTGAATTGTACCCCCCGGATAATTCACCCCTCCACTTT
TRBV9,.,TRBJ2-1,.,CASSVWVERGFDNEQFF,TGTGCCAGCAGCGTATGGGTTGAGAGGGGGTTTGACAATGAGCAGTTCTTC
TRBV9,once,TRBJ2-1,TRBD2,CASSVSGGDGNEQFF,TGTGCCAGCAGCGTTAGCGGGGGGGACGGCAATGAGCAGTTCTTC
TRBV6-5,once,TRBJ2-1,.,CASRGRGYNEQFF,TGTGCCAGCAGGGGGAGGGGGTACAATGAGCAGTTCTTC
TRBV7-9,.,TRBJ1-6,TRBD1,CASSPQGASYNSPLHF,TGTGCCAGCAGCCCACAGGGGGCCTCCTATAATTCACCCCTCCACTTT
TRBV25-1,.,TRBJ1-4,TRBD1,CASSAGQGATNEKLFF,TGTGCCAGCAGTGCGGGACAGGGGGCAACTAATGAAAAACTGTTTTTT
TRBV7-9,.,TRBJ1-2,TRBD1,CASSPGQGNYGYTF,TGTGCCAGCAGCCCGGGACAGGGCAACTATGGCTACACCTTC
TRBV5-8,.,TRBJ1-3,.,CASSLYESKGNTIYF,TGTGCCAGCAGCTTGTACGAGTCTAAAGGAAACACCATATATTTT
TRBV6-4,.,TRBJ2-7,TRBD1,CASSISQGDEQYF,TGTGCCAGCAGTATCTCACAGGGGGACGAGCAGTACTTC
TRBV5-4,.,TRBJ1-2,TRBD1,CASKSGQDLNYGYTF,TGTGCCAGCAAATCGGGACAGGATCTTAACTATGGCTACACCTTC
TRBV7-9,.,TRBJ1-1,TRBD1,CASSQDRVRAFF,TGTGCCAGCAGCCAGGACAGGGTGCGGGCTTTCTTT
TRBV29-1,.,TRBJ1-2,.,CSVRRDLYGYTF,TGCAGCGTTCGGCGGGACCTCTATGGCTACACCTTC
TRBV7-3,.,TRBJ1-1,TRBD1,CASSPRTGGTEAFF,TGTGCCAGCAGCCCCAGGACAGGGGGCACTGAAGCTTTCTTT
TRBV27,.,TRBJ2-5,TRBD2,CASSFSVRAGGTQYF,TGTGCCAGCAGTTTTTCCGTACGGGCGGGAGGGACCCAGTACTTC
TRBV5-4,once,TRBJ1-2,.,CASSSDGVRSYGYTF,TGTGCCAGCAGCTCAGACGGGGTCAGGTCCTATGGCTACACCTTC
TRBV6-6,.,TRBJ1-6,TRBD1,CASSPRTGGPYNSPLHF,TGTGCCAGCAGTCCTCGGACAGGGGGCCCCTATAATTCACCCCTCCACTTT
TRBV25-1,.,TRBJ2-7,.,CASSPGGDFGGQYF,TGTGCCAGCAGTCCGGGTGGGGACTTCGGCGGGCAGTACTTC
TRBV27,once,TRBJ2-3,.,CASTKGLFTDTQYF,TGTGCCAGCACCAAAGGACTATTCACAGATACGCAGTATTTT
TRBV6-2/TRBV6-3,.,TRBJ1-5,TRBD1,CASSYAAGGGNQPQHF,TGTGCCAGCAGTTACGCCGCAGGGGGAGGCAATCAGCCCCAGCATTTT
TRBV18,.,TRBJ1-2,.,CASSPQDTVHYGYTF,TGTGCCAGCTCACCACAGGACACCGTCCACTATGGCTACACCTTC
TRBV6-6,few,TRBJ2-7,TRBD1,CASYRDSLSYEQYF,TGTGCCAGTTACCGGGACAGTCTATCCTACGAGCAGTACTTC
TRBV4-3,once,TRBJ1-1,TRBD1,CASSQAGQGAGEAFF,TGCGCCAGCAGCCAAGCTGGACAGGGTGCGGGTGAAGCTTTCTTT
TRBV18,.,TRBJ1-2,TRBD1,CASSPGQGHYGYTF,TGTGCCAGCTCACCCGGACAGGGTCACTATGGCTACACCTTC
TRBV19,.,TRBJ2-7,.,CASRPPGGRGLDEQYF,TGTGCCAGTAGACCCCCGGGGGGCAGGGGGCTCGACGAGCAGTACTTC
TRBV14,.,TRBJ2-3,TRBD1,CASSRWGTVTDTQYF,TGTGCCAGCAGCCGGTGGGGGACAGTCACAGATACGCAGTATTTT
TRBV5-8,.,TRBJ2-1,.,CASSRDIDNEQFF,TGTGCCAGCAGCCGGGACATAGACAATGAGCAGTTCTTC